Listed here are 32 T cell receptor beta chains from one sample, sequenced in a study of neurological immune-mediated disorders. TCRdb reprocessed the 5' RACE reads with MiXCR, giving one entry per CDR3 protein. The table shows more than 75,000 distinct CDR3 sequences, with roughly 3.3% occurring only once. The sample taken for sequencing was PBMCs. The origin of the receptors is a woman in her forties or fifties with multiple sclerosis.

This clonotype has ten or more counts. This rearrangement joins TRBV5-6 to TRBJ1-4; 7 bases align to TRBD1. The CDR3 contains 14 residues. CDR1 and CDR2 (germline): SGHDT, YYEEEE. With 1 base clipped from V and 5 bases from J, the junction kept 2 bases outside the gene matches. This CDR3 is CASSLLQGNEKLFF. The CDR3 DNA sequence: TGTGCCAGCAGCTTGCTACAGGGGAATGAAAAACTGTTTTTT.

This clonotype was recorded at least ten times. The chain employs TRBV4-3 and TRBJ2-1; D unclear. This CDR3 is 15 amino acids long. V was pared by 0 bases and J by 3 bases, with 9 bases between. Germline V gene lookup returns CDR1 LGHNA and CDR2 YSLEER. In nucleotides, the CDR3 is TGCGCCAGCAGCCAAGAAAGACTCGGCTACAATGAGCAGTTCTTC. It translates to CASSQERLGYNEQFF.

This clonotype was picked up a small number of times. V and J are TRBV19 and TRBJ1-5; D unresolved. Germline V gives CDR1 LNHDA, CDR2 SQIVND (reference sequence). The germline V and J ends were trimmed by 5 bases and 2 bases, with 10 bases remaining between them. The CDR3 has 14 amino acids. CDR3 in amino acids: CASSGLAGNQPQHF. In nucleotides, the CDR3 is TGTGCCAGTAGTGGCCTGGCCGGCAATCAGCCCCAGCATTTT.

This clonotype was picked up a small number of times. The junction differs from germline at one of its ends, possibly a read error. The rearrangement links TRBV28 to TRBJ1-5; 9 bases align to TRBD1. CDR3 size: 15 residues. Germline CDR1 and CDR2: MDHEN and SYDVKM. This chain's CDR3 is CASSTGGGSNKTQNF. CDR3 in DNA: TGTGCCAGCAGTACAGGGGGCGGCAGCAATAAGACCCAGAATTTT.

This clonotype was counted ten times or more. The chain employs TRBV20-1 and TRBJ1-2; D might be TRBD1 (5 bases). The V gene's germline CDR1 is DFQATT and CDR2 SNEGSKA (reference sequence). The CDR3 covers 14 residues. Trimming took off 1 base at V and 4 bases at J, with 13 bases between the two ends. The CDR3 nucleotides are TGCAGTGCTAGAGGAGGCAGGGTTGGCTATGGCTACACCTTC. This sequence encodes CSARGGRVGYGYTF.

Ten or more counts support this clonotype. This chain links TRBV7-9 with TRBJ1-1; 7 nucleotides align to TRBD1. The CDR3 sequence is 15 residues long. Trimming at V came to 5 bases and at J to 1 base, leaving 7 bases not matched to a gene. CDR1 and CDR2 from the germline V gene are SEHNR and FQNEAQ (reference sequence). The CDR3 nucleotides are TGTGCCAGCAGCCCTTGGGACAGCTCGAACACTGAAGCTTTCTTT. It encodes CASSPWDSSNTEAFF.

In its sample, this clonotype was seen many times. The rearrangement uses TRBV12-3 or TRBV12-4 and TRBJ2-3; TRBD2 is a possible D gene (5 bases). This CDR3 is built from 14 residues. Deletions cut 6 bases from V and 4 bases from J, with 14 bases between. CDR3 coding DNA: TGTGCCAGCAGCCTATTCCGCGGGTCAGATACGCAGTATTTT. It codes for CASSLFRGSDTQYF.

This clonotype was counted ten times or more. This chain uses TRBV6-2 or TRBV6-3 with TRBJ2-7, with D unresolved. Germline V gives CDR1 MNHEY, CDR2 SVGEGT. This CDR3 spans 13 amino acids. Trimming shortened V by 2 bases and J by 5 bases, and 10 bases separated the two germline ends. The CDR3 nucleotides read TGTGCCAGCAGTTACAATTCGGTACACGAGCAGTACTTC. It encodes CASSYNSVHEQYF.

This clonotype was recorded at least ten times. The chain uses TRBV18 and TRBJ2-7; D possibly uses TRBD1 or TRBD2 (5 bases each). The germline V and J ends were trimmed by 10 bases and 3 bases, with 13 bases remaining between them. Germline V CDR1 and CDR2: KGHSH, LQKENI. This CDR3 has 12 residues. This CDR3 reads CATHGADYEQYF. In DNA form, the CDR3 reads TGTGCCACTCACGGGGCAGACTACGAGCAGTACTTC.

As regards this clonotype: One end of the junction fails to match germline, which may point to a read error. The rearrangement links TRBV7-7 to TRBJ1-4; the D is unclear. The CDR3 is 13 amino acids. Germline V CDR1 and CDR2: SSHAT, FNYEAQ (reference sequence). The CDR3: CASSRRQGEKLFF. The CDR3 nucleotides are TGTGCTAGCAGCCGACGACAAGGAGAAAAACTGTTTTTT.

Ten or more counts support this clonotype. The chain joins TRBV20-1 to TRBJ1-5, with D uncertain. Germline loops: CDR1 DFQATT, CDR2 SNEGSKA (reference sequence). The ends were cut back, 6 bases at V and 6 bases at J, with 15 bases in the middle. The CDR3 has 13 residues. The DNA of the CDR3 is TGCAGTGCCACCCTGGACGCGAGTCAGCCCCAGCATTTT. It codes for CSATLDASQPQHF.

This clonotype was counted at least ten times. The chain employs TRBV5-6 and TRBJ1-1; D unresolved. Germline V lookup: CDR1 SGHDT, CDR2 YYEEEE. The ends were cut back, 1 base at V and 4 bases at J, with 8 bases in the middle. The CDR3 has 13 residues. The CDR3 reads CASSLSAATEAFF. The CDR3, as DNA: TGTGCCAGCAGCTTGAGCGCGGCCACTGAAGCTTTCTTT.

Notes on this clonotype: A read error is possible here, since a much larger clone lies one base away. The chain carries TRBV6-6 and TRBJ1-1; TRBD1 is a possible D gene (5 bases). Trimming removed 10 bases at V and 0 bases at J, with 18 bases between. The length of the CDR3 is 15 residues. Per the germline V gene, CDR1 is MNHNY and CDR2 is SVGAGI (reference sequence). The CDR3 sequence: CATLNRAGMNTEAFF. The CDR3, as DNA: TGTGCCACCCTCAATCGGGCAGGGATGAACACTGAAGCTTTCTTT.

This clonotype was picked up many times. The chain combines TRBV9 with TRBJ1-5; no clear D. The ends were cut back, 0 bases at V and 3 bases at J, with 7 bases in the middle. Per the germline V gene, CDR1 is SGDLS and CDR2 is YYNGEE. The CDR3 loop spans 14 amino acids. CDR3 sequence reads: CASSVDGANQPQHF. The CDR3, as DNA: TGTGCCAGCAGCGTAGACGGAGCCAATCAGCCCCAGCATTTT.

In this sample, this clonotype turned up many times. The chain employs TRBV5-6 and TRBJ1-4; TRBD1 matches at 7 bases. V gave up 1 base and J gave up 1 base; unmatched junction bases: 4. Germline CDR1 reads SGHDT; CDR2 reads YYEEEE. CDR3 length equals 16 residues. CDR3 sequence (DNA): TGTGCCAGCAGCTTGTTGGGACAGCTAACTAATGAAAAACTGTTTTTT. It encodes CASSLLGQLTNEKLFF.

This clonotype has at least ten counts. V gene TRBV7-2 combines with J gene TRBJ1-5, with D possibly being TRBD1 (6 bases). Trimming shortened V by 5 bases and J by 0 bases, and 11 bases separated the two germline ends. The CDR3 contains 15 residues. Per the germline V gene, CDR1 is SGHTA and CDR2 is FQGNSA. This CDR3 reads CASSRTEDSNQPQHF. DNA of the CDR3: TGTGCCAGCAGCCGGACAGAGGATAGCAATCAGCCCCAGCATTTT.

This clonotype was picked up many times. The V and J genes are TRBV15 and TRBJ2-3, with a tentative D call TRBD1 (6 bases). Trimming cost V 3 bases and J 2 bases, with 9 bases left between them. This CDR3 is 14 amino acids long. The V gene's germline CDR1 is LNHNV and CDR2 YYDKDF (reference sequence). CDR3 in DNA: TGTGCCACCAGCAGGGGGGCCGACACAGATACGCAGTATTTT. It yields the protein CATSRGADTDTQYF.

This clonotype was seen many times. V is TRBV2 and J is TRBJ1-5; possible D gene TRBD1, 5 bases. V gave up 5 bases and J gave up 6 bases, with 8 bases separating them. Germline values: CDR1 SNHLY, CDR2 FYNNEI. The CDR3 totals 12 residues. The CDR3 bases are TGTGCCAGCAGTCGGGACGCTCAGCCCCAGCATTTT. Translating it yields CASSRDAQPQHF.

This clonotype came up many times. CDR3 sequence (DNA): TGTGCCAGCAGCTTACACAGCCTGAAGCATACGCAGTATTTT. This encodes CASSLHSLKHTQYF. The chain carries TRBV7-2 and TRBJ2-3; D unclear. Germline CDR1 and CDR2: SGHTA and FQGNSA. The CDR3 extends over 14 amino acids. V lost 2 bases and J 7 bases, leaving 13 bases between the germline ends.

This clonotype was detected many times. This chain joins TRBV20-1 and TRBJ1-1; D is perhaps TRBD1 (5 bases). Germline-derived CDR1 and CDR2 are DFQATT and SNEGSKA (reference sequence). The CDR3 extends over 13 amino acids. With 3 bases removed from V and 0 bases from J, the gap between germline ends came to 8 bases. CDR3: CSARGLMNTEAFF. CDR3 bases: TGCAGTGCTAGGGGGCTGATGAACACTGAAGCTTTCTTT.

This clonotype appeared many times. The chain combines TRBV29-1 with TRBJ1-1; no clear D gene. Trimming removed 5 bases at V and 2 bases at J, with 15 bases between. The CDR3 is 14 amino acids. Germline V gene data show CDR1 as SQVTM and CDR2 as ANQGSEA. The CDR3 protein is CSVIPGSGNTEAFF. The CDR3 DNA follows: TGCAGCGTTATTCCAGGTAGTGGAAACACTGAAGCTTTCTTT.

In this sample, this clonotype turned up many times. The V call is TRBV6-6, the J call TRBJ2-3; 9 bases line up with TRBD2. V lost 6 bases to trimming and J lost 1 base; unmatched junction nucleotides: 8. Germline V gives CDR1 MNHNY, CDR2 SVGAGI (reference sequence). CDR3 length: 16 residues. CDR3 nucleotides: TGTGCCAGCAGGGGCTCGCGGGGGGGCCGCACAGATACGCAGTATTTT. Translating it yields CASRGSRGGRTDTQYF.

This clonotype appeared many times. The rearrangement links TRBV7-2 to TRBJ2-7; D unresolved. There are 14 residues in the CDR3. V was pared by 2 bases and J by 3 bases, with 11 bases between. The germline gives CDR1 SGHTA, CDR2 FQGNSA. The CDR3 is CASSLTSSVYEQYF. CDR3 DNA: TGTGCCAGCAGCTTAACCTCGTCCGTCTACGAGCAGTACTTC.

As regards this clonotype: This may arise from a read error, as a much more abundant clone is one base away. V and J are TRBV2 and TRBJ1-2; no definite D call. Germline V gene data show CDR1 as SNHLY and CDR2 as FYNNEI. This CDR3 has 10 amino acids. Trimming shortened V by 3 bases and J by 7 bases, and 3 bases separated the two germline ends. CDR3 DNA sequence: TGTGCCAGCAGTGAGGGTGGCTACACCTTC. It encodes CASSEGGYTF.

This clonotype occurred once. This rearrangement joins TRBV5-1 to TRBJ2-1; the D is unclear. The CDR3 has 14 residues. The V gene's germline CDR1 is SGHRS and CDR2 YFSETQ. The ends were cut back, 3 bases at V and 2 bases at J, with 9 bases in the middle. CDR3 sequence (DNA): TGCGCCAGCAGCTCCCATGAGACCTACAATGAGCAGTTCTTC. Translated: CASSSHETYNEQFF.

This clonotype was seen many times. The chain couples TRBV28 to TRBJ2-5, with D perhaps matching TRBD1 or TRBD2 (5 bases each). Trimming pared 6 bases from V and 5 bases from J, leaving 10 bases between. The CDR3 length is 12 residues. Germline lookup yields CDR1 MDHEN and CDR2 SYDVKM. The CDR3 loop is CASRFGGETQYF. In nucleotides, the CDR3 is TGTGCCAGCAGATTTGGGGGTGAGACCCAGTACTTC.

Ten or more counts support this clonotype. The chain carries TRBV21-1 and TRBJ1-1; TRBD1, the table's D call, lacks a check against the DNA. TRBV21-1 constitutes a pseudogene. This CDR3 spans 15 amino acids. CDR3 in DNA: TGTGCCAGCAGCACCCCGGGACACAAGAACACTGAAGCTTTCTTT. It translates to CASSTPGHKNTEAFF.

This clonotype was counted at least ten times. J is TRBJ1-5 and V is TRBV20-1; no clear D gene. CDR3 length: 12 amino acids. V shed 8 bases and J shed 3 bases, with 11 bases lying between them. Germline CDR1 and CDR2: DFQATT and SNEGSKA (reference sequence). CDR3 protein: CSSVRPNQPQHF. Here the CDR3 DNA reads TGCAGTAGCGTTCGCCCCAATCAGCCCCAGCATTTT.

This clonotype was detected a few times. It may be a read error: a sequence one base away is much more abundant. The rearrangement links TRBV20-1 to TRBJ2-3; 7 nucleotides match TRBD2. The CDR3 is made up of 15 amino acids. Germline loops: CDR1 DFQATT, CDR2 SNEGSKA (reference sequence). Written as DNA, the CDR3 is TGCAGTGCCCCTCGGGGGGTCTACAGCACAGGTACGCAGTATTTT. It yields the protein CSAPRGVYSTGTQYF.

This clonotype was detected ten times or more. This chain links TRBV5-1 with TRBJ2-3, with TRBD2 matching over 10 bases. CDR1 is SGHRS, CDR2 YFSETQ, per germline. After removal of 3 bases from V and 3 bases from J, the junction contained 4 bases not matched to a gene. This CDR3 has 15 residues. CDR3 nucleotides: TGCGCCAGCAGCTGGAGCGGGGGGGCAACAGATACGCAGTATTTT. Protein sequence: CASSWSGGATDTQYF.

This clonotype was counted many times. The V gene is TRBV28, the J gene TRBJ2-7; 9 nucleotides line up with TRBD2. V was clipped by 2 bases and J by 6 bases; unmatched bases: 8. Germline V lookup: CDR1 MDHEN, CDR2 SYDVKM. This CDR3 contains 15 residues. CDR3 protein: CASSLRRGGLLEQYF. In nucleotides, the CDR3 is TGTGCCAGCAGTTTACGGCGGGGGGGCCTCCTCGAGCAGTACTTC.

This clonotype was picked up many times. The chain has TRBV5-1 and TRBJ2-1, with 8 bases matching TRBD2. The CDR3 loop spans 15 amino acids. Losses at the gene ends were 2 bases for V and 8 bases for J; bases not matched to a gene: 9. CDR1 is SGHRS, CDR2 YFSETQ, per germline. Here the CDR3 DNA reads TGCGCCAGCAGCTTCGGGACTAGGGATGCGGATGAGCAGTTCTTC. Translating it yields CASSFGTRDADEQFF.